Each of the 15 T cell receptor beta chains below was sequenced from the same sample in a study of regulatory T cells in long-lasting Graves disease. CDR3 regions were amplified by Arm-PCR using iRepertoire HTBI primers to build TCR beta libraries. Via MiXCR, TCRdb re-called the multiplex PCR reads, giving one row per CDR3 protein. The table shows over 500,000 distinct CDR3 sequences, with about 16% occurring only once. Time point denoted: newly diagnosed GD, antithyroid drugs for less than 3 months. Extracted PBMC RNA gave rise to the TCR library. These data were also filed under a second study, of T cells in Graves' hyperthyroidism and ophthalmopathy.

The input for sequencing was peripheral blood mononuclear cells (PBMCs), taken at new diagnosis, from a patient treated with antithyroid drugs. The receptors were gathered from a woman in her twenties or thirties with Graves disease.

This clonotype was picked up many times. The chain uses TRBV20-1 and TRBJ1-5; D not resolved. CDR1 DFQATT and CDR2 SNEGSKA come from the germline V gene (reference sequence). V was cut by 1 base and J by 2 bases, with 12 bases left in between. This CDR3 is built from 15 residues. The DNA for the CDR3 is TGCAGTGCTAGAGTACTAATGGAGCGCAATCAGCCCCAGCATTTT. Its protein product is CSARVLMERNQPQHF.

This clonotype has at least ten counts. The chain has TRBV15 and TRBJ1-5; D not resolved. Per germline, CDR1 LNHNV and CDR2 YYDKDF (reference sequence). The CDR3 contains 13 residues. V lost 0 bases to trimming and J lost 10 bases, with 10 bases between them. CDR3 amino acids: CATSRDVNSPQHF. CDR3 coding DNA: TGTGCCACCAGCAGAGATGTTAATAGTCCCCAGCATTTT.

The J gene is TRBJ1-1, the V gene TRBV30; D is perhaps TRBD1 (6 bases). V was shortened by 3 bases and J by 7 bases, with 18 bases between the two germline ends. The CDR3 length is 14 residues. Germline V gives CDR1 GTSNPN, CDR2 SVGIG (reference sequence). CDR3 in DNA: TGTGCCTGGAGAAAGACAGGCGTTAAGGGTGAAGCTTTCTTT. Residues: CAWRKTGVKGEAFF.

This clonotype showed up many times. The chain has TRBV6-1 and TRBJ2-7, with D perhaps matching TRBD2 (6 bases). The CDR3 covers 16 residues. V was trimmed by 6 bases and J by 1 base, leaving 19 bases between them. Germline assignment: CDR1 MNHNS and CDR2 SASEGT. CDR3 coding DNA: TGTGCCAGCAGACCCGGTGTCGTTGGACTATCCTACGAGCAGTACTTC. Protein sequence: CASRPGVVGLSYEQYF.

The chain couples TRBV20-1 to TRBJ2-1; TRBD1 is a possible D gene (7 bases). The CDR3 loop spans 15 amino acids. Germline lookup yields CDR1 DFQATT and CDR2 SNEGSKA (reference sequence). Deletions cut 0 bases from V and 7 bases from J, with 16 bases between. The CDR3 DNA is TGCAGTGCTAGAGATTGGGCAGGGGGGATGAATGAGCAGTTCTTC. Its protein product is CSARDWAGGMNEQFF.

This rearrangement joins TRBV7-9 to TRBJ2-3; 9 positions agree with TRBD2. CDR3 length equals 16 residues. Germline values: CDR1 SEHNR, CDR2 FQNEAQ (reference sequence). The V segment lost 1 base and the J segment 1 base; nucleotides outside the gene matches: 3. The CDR3 protein is CASSLVASGGTDTQYF. CDR3 DNA: TGTGCCAGCAGCTTAGTAGCTAGCGGGGGCACAGATACGCAGTATTTT.

Notes on this clonotype: This may be a read error: a much more frequent sequence differs by one nucleotide. This chain links TRBV7-9 with TRBJ2-3; 8 nucleotides match TRBD2. Germline CDR1 reads SEHNR; CDR2 reads FQNEAQ (reference sequence). This CDR3 has 18 residues. The CDR3 DNA is TGTGCCGGCAGCTTAGGAAGAGCGGGAGCTTCCGTCACAGATACGCAGTATTTT. Amino acid sequence: CAGSLGRAGASVTDTQYF.

At least ten counts were recorded for this clonotype. The rearrangement joins TRBV12-3 or TRBV12-4 to TRBJ2-2, with 10 bases fitting TRBD2. The CDR3 spans 16 residues. Trimming at V came to 3 bases and at J to 4 bases, leaving 5 bases not matched to a gene. CDR3 DNA sequence: TGTGCCAGCAGTTTTCCTAGCGGGAGAGTCACCGGGGAGCTGTTTTTT. It yields the protein CASSFPSGRVTGELFF.

This clonotype was seen a handful of times. The J gene is TRBJ2-1, the V gene TRBV7-3; possible D gene TRBD2, 5 bases. Germline V lookup: CDR1 SGHTA, CDR2 FQGTGA. The CDR3 has 15 amino acids. The V end lost 1 base, the J end lost 0 bases, and 7 bases lay between the germline ends. CDR3 DNA: TGTGCCAGCAGCTTAAAGGGAGACTCCTACAATGAGCAGTTCTTC. This translates into CASSLKGDSYNEQFF.

This clonotype was recorded at least ten times. The chain links TRBV28 to TRBJ1-4; 7 bases map to TRBD1. The CDR3 consists of 16 residues. V lost 6 bases to trimming and J lost 3 bases; unmatched junction nucleotides: 10. Germline V lookup: CDR1 MDHEN, CDR2 SYDVKM. Here the CDR3 reads CASRDHVGTANEKLFF. CDR3 bases: TGTGCCAGCAGGGACCACGTGGGGACAGCTAATGAAAAACTGTTTTTT. Variable domain in full (rest from reference TRBV28 and TRBJ1-4): DVKVTQSSRYLVKRTGEKVFLECVQDMDHENMFWYRQDPGLGLRLIYFSYDVKMKEKGDIPEGYSVSREKKERFSLILESASTNQTSMYLCASRDHVGTANEKLFFGSGTQLSVL.

This clonotype has at least ten counts. The rearrangement links TRBV30 to TRBJ1-1, with TRBD1 matching over 10 bases. CDR3 length: 14 residues. CDR1 GTSNPN and CDR2 SVGIG come from the germline V gene (reference sequence). Trimming at V came to 2 bases and at J to 12 bases, leaving 12 bases not matched to a gene. CDR3 nucleotides: TGTGCCTGGAGTAAAACCGGGACAGGGGACAAAACTTTCTTT. Translating gives CAWSKTGTGDKTFF. Based on the CDR3 plus reference TRBV30 and TRBJ1-1, the full variable domain is SQTIHQWPATLVQPVGSPLSLECTVEGTSNPNLYWYRQAAGRGLQLLFYSVGIGQISSEVPQNLSASRPQDRQFILSSKKLLLSDSGFYLCAWSKTGTGDKTFFGQGTRLTVV.

This clonotype was observed a handful of times. The CDR3 is CASSQRQIPTNEKLFF. CDR3 coding DNA: TGTGCCAGCAGCCAAAGACAGATTCCAACTAATGAAAAACTGTTTTTT. V usage is TRBV3-1 and J usage is TRBJ1-4, with a tentative D call TRBD1 (5 bases). Germline CDR1 and CDR2: LGHDT and YNNKEL (reference sequence). V was cut by 2 bases and J by 0 bases, with 10 bases left in between. This CDR3 has 16 amino acids.

Many counts were recorded for this clonotype. The chain employs TRBV11-2 and TRBJ1-3; 7 positions agree with TRBD1. Germline V CDR1 and CDR2: SGHAT, FQNNGV. Trimming at V came to 3 bases and at J to 3 bases, leaving 5 bases not matched to a gene. The CDR3 loop spans 15 amino acids. For the CDR3, the DNA is TGTGCCAGCAGCTTGGACAGGAACCTTGGAAACACCATATATTTT. Protein sequence: CASSLDRNLGNTIYF. Full variable domain (missing parts from reference TRBV11-2 and TRBJ1-3): EAGVAQSPRYKIIEKRQSVAFWCNPISGHATLYWYQQILGQGPKLLIQFQNNGVVDDSQLPKDRFSAERLKGVDSTLKIQPAKLEDSAVYLCASSLDRNLGNTIYFGEGSWLTVV.

This clonotype was found many times. This rearrangement joins TRBV6-1 to TRBJ2-5; TRBD2 matches 7 bases. Germline V gene sequence: CDR1 MNHNS, CDR2 SASEGT. Unmatched junction bases numbered 19, after V lost 4 bases and J lost 5 bases. This CDR3 has 18 amino acids. In DNA form, the CDR3 reads TGTGCCAGCAGTGCTACCGCGGGTAGCGGGCCCTCAGGGGAGACCCAGTACTTC. It specifies CASSATAGSGPSGETQYF.

This chain links TRBV10-3 with TRBJ1-1; a weak D match, TRBD1 (5 bases). V lost 10 bases and J lost 5, with 26 bases in between. The CDR3 contains 16 residues. Germline V gene sequence: CDR1 ENHRY, CDR2 SYGVKD. CDR3 coding DNA: TGTGCCACCACCCAAATAGGGGACGGGTTCAGGACTGAAGCTTTCTTT. Amino acid sequence: CATTQIGDGFRTEAFF.